This T cell receptor (gamma chain) was sequenced during a study of gamma-delta chains in newborns, infants, children. The wider study: Innate gammadelta T cells reportedly expand polyclonally right after birth, driven by microbial exposure, per the title.

On this clone itself: Other DNA sequences from this sample encode an identical CDR3 as well.

TCRdb re-called clones from the reads via CATT. In the table there are about 800 gamma-chain clones, 50% to 60% of which are singletons. V gave up 1 base and J gave up 7 bases; unmatched junction bases: 1. CDR3 size: 15 residues. From germline, CDR1 is GITISATS and CDR2 ISYDGTV (reference sequence). The sequence came from a child who was a newborn, infant or young child, either healthy, febrile or measles-vaccinated (not recorded which). The chain combines TRGV9 with TRGJP. As TCRdb names no J gene, one was assigned here on the basis of a DNA match to germline. The specimen sequenced was blood. In DNA form, the CDR3 reads TGTGCCTTGTGGGAGGTCGAGTTGGGCAAAAAAATCAAGGTATTT. It encodes CALWEVELGKKIKVF.